Below, 5 T cell receptor beta chains from the same sample are listed, as sequenced in a study of control samples from healthy donors and cancer patients (dated by TCRdb to 2018 to 2020). Library construction relied on the immunoSEQ multiplex PCR assay. This immuneACCESS table, as held by TCRdb, lists in-frame sequences with V and J called but not all clones. Of the missing ones, under half trace to an unresolved V gene in checked studies; the others have no known cause. The sample records roughly 90,000 clones, over 90% of which are singletons. The ten most abundant clones make up about 1.5% of the sample. The material sequenced was blood. These receptors were collected from a woman aged 25 to 39 in good health.

This rearrangement joins TRBV7-9 to TRBJ2-1; 7 bases are shared with TRBD2. Germline V CDR1 and CDR2: SEHNR, FQNEAQ (reference sequence). There are 18 residues in the CDR3. Losses at the gene ends were 4 bases for V and 6 bases for J; bases not matched to a gene: 18. CDR3 bases: TGTGCCAGCAGCTCGATGATGACTAGCCCCTATACGTTCAATGAGCAGTTCTTC. Translated, it gives CASSSMMTSPYTFNEQFF.

The chain recombines TRBV3-1 (or the pseudogene TRBV3-2) with TRBJ2-7; the D call may be TRBD1 or TRBD2 (5 bases each). Germline loops: CDR1 LGHDT, CDR2 YNNKEL (reference sequence). Trimming took off 3 bases at V and 2 bases at J, with 17 bases between the two ends. CDR3 length: 16 amino acids. CDR3 sequence reads: CASSQAPGPLTYEQYF. DNA of the CDR3: TGTGCCAGCAGCCAGGCCCCGGGGCCGTTAACCTACGAGCAGTACTTC.

There are a few counts of this clone. The chain carries TRBV19 and TRBJ1-4; D call uncertain. The CDR3 has 15 residues. Germline values: CDR1 LNHDA, CDR2 SQIVND (reference sequence). Trimming took 0 bases from V and 0 from J, leaving 5 bases between them. The CDR3 loop is CASSIDSATNEKLFF. For the CDR3, the DNA is TGTGCCAGTAGTATAGACAGTGCAACTAATGAAAAACTGTTTTTT.

The chain joins TRBV7-9 to TRBJ1-4; TRBD1 might be the D (6 bases). The CDR3 has 14 residues. CDR1 is SEHNR, CDR2 FQNEAQ, per germline (reference sequence). Trimming cost V 3 bases and J 7 bases, with 12 bases left between them. This CDR3 is CASSLGGSLEKLFF. CDR3 sequence (DNA): TGTGCCAGCAGCTTGGGGGGCAGTCTTGAAAAACTGTTTTTT. The full variable domain, with the rest looked up from reference TRBV7-9 and TRBJ1-4, is DTGVSQNPRHKITKRGQNVTFRCDPISEHNRLYWYRQTLGQGPEFLTYFQNEAQLEKSRLLSDRFSAERPKGSFSTLEIQRTEQGDSAMYLCASSLGGSLEKLFFGSGTQLSVL.

V gene TRBV2 combines with J gene TRBJ1-2; 7 bases map to TRBD1. The CDR3 consists of 15 residues. The J segment lost 5 bases and the V segment lost 4 bases, leaving 10 bases of the junction unmatched. Germline-derived CDR1 and CDR2 are SNHLY and FYNNEI. CDR3 DNA: TGTGCCAGCAGTGGCGGACAGGTTCCCGGGTATGGCTACACCTTC. It codes for CASSGGQVPGYGYTF.